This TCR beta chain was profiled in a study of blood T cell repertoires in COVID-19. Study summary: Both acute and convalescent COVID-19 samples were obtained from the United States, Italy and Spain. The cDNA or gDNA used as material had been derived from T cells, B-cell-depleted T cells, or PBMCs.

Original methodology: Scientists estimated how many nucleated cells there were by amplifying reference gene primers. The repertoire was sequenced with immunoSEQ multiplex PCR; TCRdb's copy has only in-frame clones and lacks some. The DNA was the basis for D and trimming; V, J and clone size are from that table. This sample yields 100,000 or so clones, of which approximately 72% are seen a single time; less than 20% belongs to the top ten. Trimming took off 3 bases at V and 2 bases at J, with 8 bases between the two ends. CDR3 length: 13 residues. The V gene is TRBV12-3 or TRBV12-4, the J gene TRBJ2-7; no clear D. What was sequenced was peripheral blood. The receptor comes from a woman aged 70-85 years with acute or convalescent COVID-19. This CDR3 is CASSLRPPYEQYF. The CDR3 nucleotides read TGTGCCAGCAGTTTGCGGCCCCCCTACGAGCAGTACTTC.